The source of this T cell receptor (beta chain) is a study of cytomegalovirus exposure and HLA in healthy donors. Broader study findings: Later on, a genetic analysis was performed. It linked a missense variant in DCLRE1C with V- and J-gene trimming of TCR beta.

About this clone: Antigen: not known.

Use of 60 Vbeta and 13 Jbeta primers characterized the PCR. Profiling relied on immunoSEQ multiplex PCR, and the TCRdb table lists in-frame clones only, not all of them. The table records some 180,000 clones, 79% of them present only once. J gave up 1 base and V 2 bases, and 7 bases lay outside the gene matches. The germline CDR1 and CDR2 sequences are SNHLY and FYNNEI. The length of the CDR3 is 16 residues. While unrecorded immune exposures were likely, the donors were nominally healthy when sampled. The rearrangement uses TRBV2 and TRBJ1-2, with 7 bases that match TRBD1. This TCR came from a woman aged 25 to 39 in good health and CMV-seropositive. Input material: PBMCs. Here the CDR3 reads CASSETGQVLNYGYTF. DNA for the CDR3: TGTGCCAGCAGTGAAACTGGACAGGTCCTTAACTATGGCTACACCTTC.